This TCR beta chain was identified in a study of technical replicates of blood from several donors. Germline V CDR1 and CDR2: LNHDA, SQIVND (reference sequence). The CDR3 extends over 15 amino acids. Trimming pared 3 bases from V and 8 bases from J, leaving 17 bases between. The protocol was immunoSEQ multiplex PCR, while the TCRdb copy is restricted to in-frame clones and leaves out a portion. The sample includes about 88,000 clones, approximately 90% of them seen just once. This rearrangement joins TRBV19 to TRBJ2-1, with TRBD2 as a possible D gene (7 bases). The sample consisted of T cells isolated from PBMCs. This TCR derives from a human donor in good health. The CDR3 loop is CASSIDRVGGDEQFF. The CDR3 DNA sequence: TGTGCCAGTAGTATTGACCGCGTAGGGGGGGATGAGCAGTTCTTC. Full variable domain (remainder filled in from reference TRBV19 and TRBJ2-1): DGGITQSPKYLFRKEGQNVTLSCEQNLNHDAMYWYRQDPGQGLRLIYYSQIVNDFQKGDIAEGYSVSREKKESFPLTVTSAQKNPTAFYLCASSIDRVGGDEQFFGPGTRLTVL.